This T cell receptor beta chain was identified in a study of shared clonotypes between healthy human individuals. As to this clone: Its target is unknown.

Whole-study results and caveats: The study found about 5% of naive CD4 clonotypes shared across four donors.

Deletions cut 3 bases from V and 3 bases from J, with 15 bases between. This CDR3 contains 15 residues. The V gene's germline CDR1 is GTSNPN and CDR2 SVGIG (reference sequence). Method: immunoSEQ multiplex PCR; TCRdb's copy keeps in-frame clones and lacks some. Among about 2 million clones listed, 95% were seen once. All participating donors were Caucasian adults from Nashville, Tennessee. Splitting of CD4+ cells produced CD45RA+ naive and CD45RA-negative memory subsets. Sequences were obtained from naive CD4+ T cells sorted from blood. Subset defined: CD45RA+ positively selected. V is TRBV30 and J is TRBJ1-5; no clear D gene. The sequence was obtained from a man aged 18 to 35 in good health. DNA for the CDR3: TGTGCCTGGAGCCCCGGAGGACGGTACAATCAGCCCCAGCATTTT. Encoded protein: CAWSPGGRYNQPQHF.